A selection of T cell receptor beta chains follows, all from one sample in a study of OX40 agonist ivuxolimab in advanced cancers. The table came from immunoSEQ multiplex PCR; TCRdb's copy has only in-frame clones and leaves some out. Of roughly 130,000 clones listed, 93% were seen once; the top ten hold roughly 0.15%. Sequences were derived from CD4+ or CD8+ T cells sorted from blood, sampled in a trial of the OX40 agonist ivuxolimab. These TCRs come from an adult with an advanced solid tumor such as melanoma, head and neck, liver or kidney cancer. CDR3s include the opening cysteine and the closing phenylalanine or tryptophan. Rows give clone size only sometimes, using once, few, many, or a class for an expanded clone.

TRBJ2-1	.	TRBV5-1	CASSKDFDEQFF
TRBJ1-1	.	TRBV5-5	CASSLYREAFF
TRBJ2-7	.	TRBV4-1	CASSQERTTRGYEQYF
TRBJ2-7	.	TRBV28	CASSSPVGGTYEQYF
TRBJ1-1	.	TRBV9	CASSVDVGSVGNTEAFF
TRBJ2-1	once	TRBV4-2	CASSLIPVRDGGPQNEQFF
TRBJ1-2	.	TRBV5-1	CASSLTGSNYGYTF
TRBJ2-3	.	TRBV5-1	CASSQGSFTDTQYF
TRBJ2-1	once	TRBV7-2	CASSLAASGGGYNEQFF
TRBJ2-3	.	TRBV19	CASSIFGTSTDTQYF
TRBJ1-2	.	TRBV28	CASSSALGQGVHGYTF
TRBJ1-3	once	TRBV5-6	CASSSPVVRGLGNTIYF
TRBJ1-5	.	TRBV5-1	CASSLAGGASQPQHF
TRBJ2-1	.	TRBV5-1	CASGITSGGNNEQFF
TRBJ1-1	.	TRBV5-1	CASSRDPGNTEAFF
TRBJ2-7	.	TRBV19	CASSALGGEQYF
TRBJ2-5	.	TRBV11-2	CASSLGGQTQETQYF
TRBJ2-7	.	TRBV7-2	CASSLANYEQYF
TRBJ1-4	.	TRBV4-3	CASSLRWEGEKLFF
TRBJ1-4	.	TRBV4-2	CASSQDGQGINEKLFF
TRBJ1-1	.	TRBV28	CASRIGGNRDTEAFF
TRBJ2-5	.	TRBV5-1	CASSLAQGKETQYF
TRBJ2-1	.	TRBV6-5	CASRLRQGYNEQFF
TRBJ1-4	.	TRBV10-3	CAISKQGANEKLFF
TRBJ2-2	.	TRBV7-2	CASSRRRGRASEGAGELFF
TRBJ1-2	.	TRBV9	CASSARTGGGYGYTF
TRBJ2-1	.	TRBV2	CASSGRESINEQFF
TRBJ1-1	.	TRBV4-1	CASSQGNPGLNEAFF
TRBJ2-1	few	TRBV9	CASSGGTSIGGEQFF
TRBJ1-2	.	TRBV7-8	CASRGTGGNYGYTF
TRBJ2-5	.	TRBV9	CASSVVAGTPTQETQYF
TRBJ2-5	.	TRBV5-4	CASSLGRQALIQETQYF
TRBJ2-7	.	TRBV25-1	CASSDRLSYEQYF
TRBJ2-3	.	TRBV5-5	CASRIDRGQDTQYF
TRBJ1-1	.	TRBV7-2	CASSLDTGRGTEAFF
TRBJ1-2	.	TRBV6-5	CASSYGPGGGGYGYTF
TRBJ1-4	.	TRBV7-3	CASSPVRDRVTEKLFF
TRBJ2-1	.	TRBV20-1	CSARSGSEQFF
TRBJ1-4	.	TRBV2	CACRTGANEKLFF
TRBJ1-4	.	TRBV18	CASTGNSGPTEKLFF
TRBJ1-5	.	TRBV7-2	CASSLQGNQPQHF
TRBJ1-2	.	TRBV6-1	CASSPIDRGSFGYTF
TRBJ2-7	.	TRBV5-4	CASSLKGQGYEQYF
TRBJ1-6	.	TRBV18	CASSPGTGSDNSPLHF
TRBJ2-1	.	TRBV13	CASSLEPWPTGGNEQFF
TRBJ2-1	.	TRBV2	CASSAGGGEQFF
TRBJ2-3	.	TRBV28	CASSSSQGGADTQYF
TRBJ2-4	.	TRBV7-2	CASSLRGAKNIQYF
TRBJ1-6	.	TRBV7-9	CATRDRGRGNSPLHF
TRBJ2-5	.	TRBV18	CASSPREGQETQYF
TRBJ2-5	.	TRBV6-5	CASISAGQSQETQYF
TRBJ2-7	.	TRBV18	CASSPTSYEQYF
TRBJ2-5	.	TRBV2	CASMPRIQETQYF
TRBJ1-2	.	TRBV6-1	CASSPPGRSVYGYTF
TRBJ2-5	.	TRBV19	CASRIGETQYF
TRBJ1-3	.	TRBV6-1	CASSEPGNTIYF
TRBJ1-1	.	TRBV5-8	CASSLRGQVRSVF
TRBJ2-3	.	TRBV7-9	CASSVSSGSTDTQYF